The sequence of this T cell receptor beta chain was determined in a study of T cells in Graves' hyperthyroidism and ophthalmopathy. Study findings and constraints: Researchers found most expanded thyroid clonotypes above 0.001 in blood as well.

Amplified TCR beta CDR3 regions derived from RNA transcripts. The HTBI primer set drove a first-round RT-PCR of the TCR CDR3. TCRdb itself ran the multiplex PCR reads through MiXCR, one entry per CDR3 protein. Of approximately 590,000 distinct CDR3 sequences listed, around 16% are singletons. Germline-derived CDR1 and CDR2 are SGHNT and YYREEE (reference sequence). CDR3 size: 16 residues. J gave up 5 bases and V 4 bases, and 12 bases lay outside the gene matches. On this clonotype itself: Its specificity is not known.

Graves' hyperthyroidism was deemed stable absent ophthalmopathy progression within 18 months. This TCR was recovered from a young woman with Graves' hyperthyroidism. The sequenced material came from blood. This chain connects TRBV5-4 to TRBJ2-1, with 7 bases matching TRBD2. The chain's CDR3 is CASSENGLGLDNEQFF. As DNA, the CDR3 is TGTGCCAGCAGCGAAAACGGACTAGGGCTCGACAATGAGCAGTTCTTC. Looking up the rest from reference TRBV5-4 and TRBJ2-1 gives the full variable domain: ETGVTQSPTHLIKTRGQQVTLRCSSQSGHNTVSWYQQALGQGPQFIFQYYREEENGRGNFPPRFSGLQFPNYSSELNVNALELDDSALYLCASSENGLGLDNEQFFGPGTRLTVL.